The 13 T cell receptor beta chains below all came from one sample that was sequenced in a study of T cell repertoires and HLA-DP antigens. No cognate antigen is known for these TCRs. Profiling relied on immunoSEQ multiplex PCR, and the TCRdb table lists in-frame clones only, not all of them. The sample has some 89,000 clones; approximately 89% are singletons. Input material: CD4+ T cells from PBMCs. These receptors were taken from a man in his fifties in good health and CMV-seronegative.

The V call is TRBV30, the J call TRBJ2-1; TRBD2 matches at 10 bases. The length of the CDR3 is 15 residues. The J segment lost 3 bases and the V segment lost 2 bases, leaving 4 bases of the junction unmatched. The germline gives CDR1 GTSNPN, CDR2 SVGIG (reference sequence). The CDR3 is CAWSKLAGVYNEQFF. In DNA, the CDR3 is TGTGCCTGGAGTAAGCTAGCGGGGGTCTACAATGAGCAGTTCTTC.

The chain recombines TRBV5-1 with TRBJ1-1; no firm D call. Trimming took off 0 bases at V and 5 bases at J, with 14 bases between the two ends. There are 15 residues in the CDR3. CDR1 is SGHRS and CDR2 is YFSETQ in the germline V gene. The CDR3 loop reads CASSLVVNSPTEAFF. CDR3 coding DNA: TGCGCCAGCAGCTTGGTCGTTAATAGTCCGACTGAAGCTTTCTTT. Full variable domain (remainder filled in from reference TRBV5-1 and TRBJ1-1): KAGVTQTPRYLIKTRGQQVTLSCSPISGHRSVSWYQQTPGQGLQFLFEYFSETQRNKGNFPGRFSGRQFSNSRSEMNVSTLELGDSALYLCASSLVVNSPTEAFFGQGTRLTVV.

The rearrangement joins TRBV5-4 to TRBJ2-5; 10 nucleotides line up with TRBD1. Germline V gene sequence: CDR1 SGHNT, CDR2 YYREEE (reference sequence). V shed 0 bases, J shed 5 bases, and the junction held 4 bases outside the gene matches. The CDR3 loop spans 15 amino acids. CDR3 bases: TGTGCCAGCAGCTTGGGACAGGGGGCTTTTGAGACCCAGTACTTC. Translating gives CASSLGQGAFETQYF.

As DNA, the CDR3 is TGTGCCAGCAACACCGACAGGTACGAGCAGTACTTC. It encodes CASNTDRYEQYF. The chain joins TRBV6-6 to TRBJ2-7; possibly TRBD1 for D (6 bases). CDR1 MNHNY and CDR2 SVGAGI come from the germline V gene (reference sequence). This CDR3 region has 12 residues. Trimming left V 7 bases short and J 4 bases short, with 11 bases between.

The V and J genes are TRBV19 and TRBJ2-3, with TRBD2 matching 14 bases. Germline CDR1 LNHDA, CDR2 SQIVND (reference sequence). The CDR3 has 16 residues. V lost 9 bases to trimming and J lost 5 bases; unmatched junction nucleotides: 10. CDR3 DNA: TGTGCCAGCAGACTAGCGGGAGGGCCCGAAGGAGATACGCAGTATTTT. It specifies CASRLAGGPEGDTQYF.

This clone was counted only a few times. The CDR3 DNA reads as TGTGCCAGCAGTTACATGGCTGGCTACACCTTC. The encoded protein is CASSYMAGYTF. The chain employs TRBV6-6 and TRBJ1-2; unclear D gene. Germline lookup yields CDR1 MNHNY and CDR2 SVGAGI (reference sequence). The CDR3 extends over 11 amino acids. The V and J ends lost 2 bases and 7 bases respectively, with 5 bases between them.

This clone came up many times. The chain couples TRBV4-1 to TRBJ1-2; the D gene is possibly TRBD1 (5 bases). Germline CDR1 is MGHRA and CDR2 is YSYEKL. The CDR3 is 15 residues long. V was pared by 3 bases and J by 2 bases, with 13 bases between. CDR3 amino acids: CASSQTDQRNYGYTF. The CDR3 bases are TGCGCCAGCAGCCAGACAGACCAAAGAAACTATGGCTACACCTTC.

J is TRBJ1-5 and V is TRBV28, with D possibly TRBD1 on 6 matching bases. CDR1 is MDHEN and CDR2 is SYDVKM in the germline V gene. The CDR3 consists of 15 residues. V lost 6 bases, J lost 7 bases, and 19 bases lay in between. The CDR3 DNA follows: TGTGCCAGCAGCCTCCCCCGGGACAAGCGGCAGCCCCAGCATTTT. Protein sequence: CASSLPRDKRQPQHF.

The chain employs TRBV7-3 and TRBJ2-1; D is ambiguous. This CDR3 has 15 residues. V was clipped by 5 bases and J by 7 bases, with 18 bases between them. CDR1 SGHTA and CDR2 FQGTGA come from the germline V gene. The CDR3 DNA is TGTGCCAGCAGCCGAATTACCGGGTCGGTAAATGAGCAGTTCTTC. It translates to CASSRITGSVNEQFF. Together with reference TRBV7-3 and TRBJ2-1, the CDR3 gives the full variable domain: GAGVSQTPSNKVTEKGKYVELRCDPISGHTALYWYRQSLGQGPEFLIYFQGTGAADDSGLPNDRFFAVRPEGSVSTLKIQRTERGDSAVYLCASSRITGSVNEQFFGPGTRLTVL.

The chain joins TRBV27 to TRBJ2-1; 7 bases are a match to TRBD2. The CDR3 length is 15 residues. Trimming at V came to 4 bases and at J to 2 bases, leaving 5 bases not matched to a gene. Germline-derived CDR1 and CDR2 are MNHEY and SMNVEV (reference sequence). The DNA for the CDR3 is TGTGCCAGCAGTTCCTCGACTAGCCCCTACAATGAGCAGTTCTTC. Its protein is CASSSSTSPYNEQFF.

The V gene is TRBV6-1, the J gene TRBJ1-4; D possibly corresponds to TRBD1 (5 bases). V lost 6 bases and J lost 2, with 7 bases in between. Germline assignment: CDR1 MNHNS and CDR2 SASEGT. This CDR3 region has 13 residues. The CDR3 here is CASRRQTNEKLFF. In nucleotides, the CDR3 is TGTGCCAGCAGGAGACAGACTAATGAAAAACTGTTTTTT.

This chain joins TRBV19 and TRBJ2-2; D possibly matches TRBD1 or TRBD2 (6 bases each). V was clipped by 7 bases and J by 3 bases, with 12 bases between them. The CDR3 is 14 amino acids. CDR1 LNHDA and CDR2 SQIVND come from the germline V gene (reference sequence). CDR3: CASTEGGYTGELFF. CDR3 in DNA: TGTGCCAGTACCGAAGGGGGGTACACCGGGGAGCTGTTTTTT.

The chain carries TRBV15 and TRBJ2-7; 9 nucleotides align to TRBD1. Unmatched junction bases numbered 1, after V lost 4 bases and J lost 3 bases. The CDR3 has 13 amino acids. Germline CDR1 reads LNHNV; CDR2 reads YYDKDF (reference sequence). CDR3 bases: TGTGCCACCAGCACGGACAGGGGCTACGAGCAGTACTTC. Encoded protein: CATSTDRGYEQYF. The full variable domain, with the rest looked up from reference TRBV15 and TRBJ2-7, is DAMVIQNPRYQVTQFGKPVTLSCSQTLNHNVMYWYQQKSSQAPKLLFHYYDKDFNNEADTPDNFQSRRPNTSFCFLDIRSPGLGDTAMYLCATSTDRGYEQYFGPGTRLTVT.